Each of the 27 T cell receptor beta chains below was sequenced from the same sample in a study of T cell clusters in autoimmune cytopenias. About 37,500 genome equivalents of blood DNA were amplified for TRB. One tube held mixed TRB-A and TRB-B primer pools for touch-down PCR. TCRdb re-called the multiplex PCR reads and shows each CDR3 protein once, DNA omitted. This sample's table has 5,500 to 8,000 distinct CDR3 sequences. The data also belong to a second study, concerning T cell repertoires in aging, cancer and after chemotherapy.

Material: peripheral blood. The receptors shown here come from a human donor in good health.

The V gene is TRBV7-2, the J gene TRBJ1-4. The CDR3 contains 13 residues. CDR1 and CDR2 (germline): SGHTA, FQGNSA. CDR3 in amino acids: CASSLLNTEKLFF.

Its frequency marks this clonotype as medium-sized. The genes are TRBV6-2 or TRBV6-3 and TRBJ2-5. Germline V gene lookup returns CDR1 MNHEY and CDR2 SVGEGT. The CDR3 contains 14 residues. CDR3: CASSYSRLRETQYF.

The chain is built from TRBV5-6 and TRBJ2-7. The CDR3 has 15 amino acids. The germline V gene encodes CDR1 SGHDT and CDR2 YYEEEE. The CDR3 spells CASSSGPSSSYEQYF.

By frequency, this clonotype is medium-sized. The genes are TRBV18 and TRBJ2-7; the TCRdb D gene call, TRBD1, has no DNA to confirm it. This CDR3 is built from 17 residues. Per germline, CDR1 KGHSH and CDR2 LQKENI. The CDR3: CASSDRDWGTSSYEQYF.

By frequency, this clonotype is large (0.1 to 1%). V is TRBV19 and J is TRBJ2-7; TCRdb's assignment of TRBD1 cannot be checked, as there is no DNA. Germline V lookup: CDR1 LNHDA, CDR2 SQIVND (reference sequence). CDR3 length equals 13 residues. Here the CDR3 reads CASSMGGYYEQYF.

Judged by frequency, this clonotype is medium-sized. This chain links TRBV29-1 with TRBJ1-4. Germline-derived CDR1 and CDR2 are SQVTM and ANQGSEA. The length of the CDR3 is 13 residues. The CDR3 region is CSVSGVWGEKLFF. The full variable domain, rest sourced from reference TRBV29-1 and TRBJ1-4, is SAVISQKPSRDICQRGTSLTIQCQVDSQVTMMFWYRQQPGQSLTLIATANQGSEATYESGFVIDKFPISRPNLTFSTLTVSNMSPEDSSIYLCSVSGVWGEKLFFGSGTQLSVL.

The V and J genes are TRBV20-1 and TRBJ2-1. The CDR3 covers 12 residues. The germline CDR1 and CDR2 sequences are DFQATT and SNEGSKA (reference sequence). The CDR3 sequence: CSARQQQNEQFF.

The V and J genes are TRBV7-2 and TRBJ1-2. CDR3 length equals 14 residues. Germline-derived CDR1 and CDR2 are SGHTA and FQGNSA. CDR3 region: CASSLTGVDYGYTF.

This clonotype is labeled medium-sized based on frequency. V gene TRBV5-5 combines with J gene TRBJ2-1; without DNA, the TCRdb call of TRBD1 cannot be checked. Germline V gives CDR1 SGHKS, CDR2 YYEKEE (reference sequence). The CDR3 runs 17 residues. The CDR3 loop is CASSPGTGGPGVNEQFF.

The CDR3 sequence is CASSSPKLSNYGYTF. This rearrangement joins TRBV6-5 to TRBJ1-2. CDR1 is MNHEY and CDR2 is SVGAGI in the germline V gene. This CDR3 is 15 amino acids long.

The J gene is TRBJ1-2, the V gene TRBV29-1. Germline loops: CDR1 SQVTM, CDR2 ANQGSEA. The CDR3 covers 12 residues. The CDR3: CSVEEARSGYTF.

This clonotype shows up as medium-sized by frequency. The chain recombines TRBV5-4 with TRBJ2-2; TCRdb outputs TRBD1, but without DNA this stays unchecked. The CDR3 spans 15 residues. CDR1 is SGHNT, CDR2 YYREEE, per germline (reference sequence). This chain's CDR3 is CASSAGGSNTGELFF.

This clonotype is medium-sized by frequency. The chain's CDR3 is CAGFRTSGSMAKNIQYF. This chain links TRBV6-5 with TRBJ2-4; TCRdb's assignment of TRBD2 cannot be checked, as there is no DNA. This CDR3 spans 17 amino acids. CDR1 and CDR2 from the germline V gene are MNHEY and SVGAGI.

The gene calls are TRBV5-1 and TRBJ2-3; lacking DNA, the TRBD1 call made by TCRdb goes unchecked. Germline V gene sequence: CDR1 SGHRS, CDR2 YFSETQ. This CDR3 contains 15 residues. The CDR3 spells CASSLGTGITDTQYF.

This chain links TRBV5-1 with TRBJ2-2. This CDR3 has 15 amino acids. Looked up from germline, CDR1 is SGHRS and CDR2 is YFSETQ. CDR3 residues: CASSLNSGNTGELFF.

This clonotype is classed as medium-sized by frequency. This chain joins TRBV6-2 or TRBV6-3 and TRBJ2-4; no DNA is available, so the TRBD1 call from TCRdb remains unchecked. The CDR3 extends over 13 amino acids. Looked up from germline, CDR1 is MNHEY and CDR2 is SVGEGT. The CDR3 reads CASSDGGANIQYF.

This chain links TRBV6-1 with TRBJ2-1; absent DNA, TCRdb's TRBD2 call cannot be checked. Germline loops: CDR1 MNHNS, CDR2 SASEGT. The CDR3 consists of 15 residues. Here the CDR3 reads CASSERLAGYNEQFF.

By frequency, this clonotype is medium-sized. The chain combines TRBV12-3 or TRBV12-4 with TRBJ1-2; TCRdb proposes TRBD1, but this gene call is untestable without DNA. This CDR3 is 14 amino acids long. CDR3: CASSLNRGNYGYTF.

This clonotype registers medium-sized by frequency. The rearrangement joins TRBV19 to TRBJ1-2; TCRdb's D call, TRBD1, is unchecked because there is no DNA. CDR1 is LNHDA and CDR2 is SQIVND in the germline V gene (reference sequence). The CDR3 is made up of 16 amino acids. The CDR3 protein is CASSRLPGPRNYGYTF. Full variable domain (outside the CDR3, taken from reference TRBV19 and TRBJ1-2): DGGITQSPKYLFRKEGQNVTLSCEQNLNHDAMYWYRQDPGQGLRLIYYSQIVNDFQKGDIAEGYSVSREKKESFPLTVTSAQKNPTAFYLCASSRLPGPRNYGYTFGSGTRLTVV.

This clonotype registers medium-sized (0.01 to 0.1%) by frequency. The chain uses TRBV19 and TRBJ2-1; no DNA is available, so the TRBD2 call from TCRdb remains unchecked. Germline V CDR1 and CDR2: LNHDA, SQIVND (reference sequence). The CDR3 length is 13 residues. Here the CDR3 reads CASSILVNNEQFF.

The chain employs TRBV30 and TRBJ1-2. Germline V gene lookup returns CDR1 GTSNPN and CDR2 SVGIG (reference sequence). The CDR3 consists of 14 residues. The CDR3 region is CAWGSRGLLSGYTF.

V is TRBV19 and J is TRBJ1-1. This CDR3 is 13 amino acids long. CDR1 is LNHDA, CDR2 SQIVND, per germline (reference sequence). CDR3 loop: CASSFPYNTEAFF. Supplemented by reference TRBV19 and TRBJ1-1, the full variable domain reads DGGITQSPKYLFRKEGQNVTLSCEQNLNHDAMYWYRQDPGQGLRLIYYSQIVNDFQKGDIAEGYSVSREKKESFPLTVTSAQKNPTAFYLCASSFPYNTEAFFGQGTRLTVV.

CDR3 in amino acids: CASSLAKGRTSTDTQYF. V gene TRBV7-9 combines with J gene TRBJ2-3; as DNA is missing, the TRBD1 call by TCRdb cannot be tested. Germline loops: CDR1 SEHNR, CDR2 FQNEAQ (reference sequence). The CDR3 totals 17 residues.

In terms of frequency, this clonotype is medium-sized. The V and J genes are TRBV6-2 or TRBV6-3 and TRBJ2-6. This CDR3 is 13 amino acids long. Germline V CDR1 and CDR2: MNHEY, SVGEGT. CDR3: CASSGSGANVLTF.

This rearrangement joins TRBV20-1 to TRBJ2-1; there is no DNA to check the TCRdb D call of TRBD2. CDR3 length: 14 residues. Germline CDR1 reads DFQATT; CDR2 reads SNEGSKA (reference sequence). The CDR3 reads CSARGGTSGVEQFF.

The genes are TRBV7-4 and TRBJ1-1; absent DNA, TCRdb's TRBD1 call cannot be checked. Per germline, CDR1 SGHVT and CDR2 SQSDAQ. The CDR3 runs 14 residues. The CDR3 sequence is CASSVTTGKTEAFF. Filled out from reference TRBV7-4 and TRBJ1-1, the complete variable domain reads GAGVSQSPRYKVAKRGRDVALRCDSISGHVTLYWYRQTLGQGSEVLTYSQSDAQRDKSGRPSGRFSAERPERSVSTLKIQRTEQGDSAVYLCASSVTTGKTEAFFGQGTRLTVV.

Judged by frequency, this clonotype is medium-sized. The chain joins TRBV6-5 to TRBJ2-7. The CDR3 is made up of 15 amino acids. Looked up from germline, CDR1 is MNHEY and CDR2 is SVGAGI. This chain's CDR3 is CASSYAGSPSYEQYF.